This T cell receptor (beta chain) was observed in a study of CD8 T cells in ankylosing spondylitis listed by TCRdb under 2017. About the full investigation: To find TCR variants linked to disease, the study profiled T cell receptor beta repertoires in ankylosing spondylitis patients and healthy donors. Peripheral blood was sampled, and synovial fluid was additionally collected from ankylosing spondylitis patients. The full study cohort was made up of roughly 25 ankylosing spondylitis patients and 95 to 130 healthy donors. The paper's findings and limits, for the study overall: Some of the motif variants had been reported before in the synovial fluid and blood of reactive arthritis patients, a finding that suggests common disease-initiation mechanisms. According to the report, matched synovial fluid samples from ankylosing spondylitis patients were significantly enriched for the disease-linked clones. The disease-linked clones had a CD8+ phenotype and were found at relatively low frequencies in peripheral blood. A TCR beta motif made up of seven or eight highly homologous amino acid variants appeared to be characteristic of blood from ankylosing spondylitis patients.

This sample was sequenced with an Illumina HiSeq 2500. Quantitative 5'-RACE with molecular barcodes was used to prepare TCR beta libraries. The published analysis was carried out like this. A new computational method, built on a probabilistic model of VDJ rearrangement, was used to identify disease-linked TCR variants. The raw public data were reprocessed by TCRdb itself: fastp quality trimming at Q25, MiXCR clonotype calling, in-frame beta chains only. All rows with the same CDR3 protein become a single entry with the most common DNA and genes. The V and J calls here are based on TCRdb, not the publication. For this sample there are fewer than 550,000 distinct CDR3 sequences; approximately 5.3% appear just once. Of the sample, under 4.5% is held by the ten largest clones. Turning to this clonotype: No antigen is known for it. Being one base from a much bigger clone, this may be a read error.

The CDR3 numbers 13 residues from cysteine through phenylalanine. Only CDR3 DNA is held: 39 bases, read in frame from base 1. Trimming at the junction amounts to 7 bases on V and 5 bases on J, and the germline ends lie 14 bases apart. The clonotype comes from a male donor with ankylosing spondylitis. The sequenced sample was blood, either unsorted or a sorted T cell fraction (not recorded which). The chain employs TRBV12-3 or TRBV12-4 and TRBJ1-2; TRBD1 is a possible D gene, resting on 5 matching bases. The nucleotides read TGTGCCAGCACCCCGGGGGAAAAGTATGGCTACACCTTC. Its translation reads: CASTPGEKYGYTF.